One and the same sample provided the 4 T cell receptor beta chains below, sequenced in a study of technical replicates of blood from a few donors. Measured with immunoSEQ multiplex PCR; TCRdb has only the in-frame clones, and not every one. The sample carries approximately 73,000 clones, 95% to 97% recorded once. Sample: T cells isolated from PBMCs. The receptors were gathered from a human donor in good health.

The chain couples TRBV7-9 to TRBJ1-2; TRBD1 matches 12 bases. Germline values: CDR1 SEHNR, CDR2 FQNEAQ (reference sequence). V lost 2 bases to trimming and J lost 7 bases; unmatched junction nucleotides: 17. CDR3 size: 19 residues. Here the CDR3 reads CASSLILLYTGTGGVGYTF. CDR3 in DNA: TGTGCCAGCAGCTTAATTCTTCTCTACACGGGGACAGGGGGCGTTGGCTACACCTTC.

The V call is TRBV28, the J call TRBJ2-1; 7 bases agree with TRBD2. The CDR3 is 15 amino acids. V lost 3 bases, J lost 7 bases, and 9 bases stayed unmatched. Germline V gene data show CDR1 as MDHEN and CDR2 as SYDVKM. CDR3 DNA sequence: TGTGCCAGCAGTTTGTCGGCTAGCGGCCTAAATGAGCAGTTCTTC. It encodes CASSLSASGLNEQFF.

V is TRBV2 and J is TRBJ1-2, with D unclear. This CDR3 is built from 13 residues. Germline CDR1 reads SNHLY; CDR2 reads FYNNEI. V lost 6 bases and J 5 bases, leaving 13 bases between the germline ends. CDR3 DNA sequence: TGTGCCAGCAGGTTGGGCCAGTTATATGGCTACACCTTC. Its translation: CASRLGQLYGYTF.

The gene calls are TRBV7-9 and TRBJ1-4; 8 bases fit TRBD1. J lost 0 bases, V lost 5 bases, and 8 bases had no gene match. In germline, CDR1 is SEHNR, CDR2 FQNEAQ (reference sequence). The CDR3 contains 17 residues. The CDR3 region is CASSTDRGPPTNEKLFF. The DNA of the CDR3 is TGTGCCAGCAGCACCGACAGGGGTCCCCCAACTAATGAAAAACTGTTTTTT.